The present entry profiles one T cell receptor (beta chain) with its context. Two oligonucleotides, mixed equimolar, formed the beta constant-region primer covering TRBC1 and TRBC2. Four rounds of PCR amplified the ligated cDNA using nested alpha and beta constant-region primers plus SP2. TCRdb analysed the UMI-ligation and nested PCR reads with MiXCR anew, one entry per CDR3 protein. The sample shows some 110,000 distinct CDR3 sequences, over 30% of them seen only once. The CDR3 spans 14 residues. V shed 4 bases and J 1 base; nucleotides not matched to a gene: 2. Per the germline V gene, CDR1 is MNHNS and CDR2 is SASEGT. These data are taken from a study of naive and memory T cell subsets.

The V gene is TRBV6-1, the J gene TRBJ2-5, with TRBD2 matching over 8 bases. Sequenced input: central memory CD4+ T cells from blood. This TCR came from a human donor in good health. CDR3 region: CASSASGFQETQYF. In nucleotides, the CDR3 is TGTGCCAGCAGTGCTAGCGGGTTCCAAGAGACCCAGTACTTC.